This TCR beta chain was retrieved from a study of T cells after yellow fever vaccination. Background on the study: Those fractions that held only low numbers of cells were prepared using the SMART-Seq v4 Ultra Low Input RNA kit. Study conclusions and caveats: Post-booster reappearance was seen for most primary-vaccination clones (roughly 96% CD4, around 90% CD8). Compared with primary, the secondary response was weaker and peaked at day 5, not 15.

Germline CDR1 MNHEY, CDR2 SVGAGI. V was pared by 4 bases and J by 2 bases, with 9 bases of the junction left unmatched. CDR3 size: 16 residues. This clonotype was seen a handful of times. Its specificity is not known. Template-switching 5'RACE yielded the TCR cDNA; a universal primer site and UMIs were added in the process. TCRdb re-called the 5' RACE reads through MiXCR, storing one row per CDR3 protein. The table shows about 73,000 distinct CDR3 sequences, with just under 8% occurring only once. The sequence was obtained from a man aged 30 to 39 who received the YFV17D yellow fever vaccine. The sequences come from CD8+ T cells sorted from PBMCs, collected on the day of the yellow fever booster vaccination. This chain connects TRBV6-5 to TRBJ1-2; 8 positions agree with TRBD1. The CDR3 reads CASSFQLTGGNYGYTF. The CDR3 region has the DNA TGTGCCAGCAGTTTTCAATTAACAGGGGGAAACTATGGCTACACCTTC.